This TCR beta chain was identified during a study of T cell responses to AZD1222 COVID-19 vaccine. The table lists this clone with a few counts. The CDR3 covers 16 residues. The germline gives CDR1 SGHNT, CDR2 YYREEE (reference sequence). V was cut by 0 bases and J by 1 base, with 13 bases left in between. Libraries were prepared by immunoSEQ multiplex PCR; TCRdb keeps only in-frame clonotypes and omits some of them. This sample yields 150,000 to 200,000 clones, of which 92% are seen a single time; about 1.9% belongs to the top ten. The genes are TRBV5-4 and TRBJ2-5; D call uncertain. Source: peripheral blood, taken 28 days after the second AZD1222 dose. The TCR originated in an adult who received the AZD1222 COVID-19 vaccine. CDR3 in DNA: TGTGCCAGCAGCTTGGCCGAGGTCGGCACCCAAGAGACCCAGTACTTC. Its protein is CASSLAEVGTQETQYF.